This is a list of T cell receptor beta chains from one sample in a study of cytomegalovirus exposure and HLA in healthy donors. Clones were sequenced by immunoSEQ multiplex PCR, and TCRdb holds only the in-frame ones, with some missing. Here the sample spans around 250,000 clones, nearly 90% being singletons. Sequencing was performed on PBMCs. The receptors originated from a woman younger than 30 in good health and CMV-seronegative. Both conserved end residues are part of each CDR3. A D gene is named only where the DNA matches it firmly. For some rows the clone size is stated as once, few or many, or as a class when expanded; others skip it.

- | TRBJ1-5 | - | TRBV2 | CASSERGYSNQPQHF | TGTGCCAGCAGTGAAAGGGGATATAGCAATCAGCCCCAGCATTTT
- | TRBJ1-1 | - | TRBV7-2 | CASSPGAEAFF | TGTGCCAGCAGCCCAGGTGCTGAAGCTTTCTTT
TRBD1 | TRBJ1-5 | - | TRBV15 | CATSKQGASNQPQHF | TGTGCCACCAGCAAACAGGGGGCTAGCAATCAGCCCCAGCATTTT
TRBD2 | TRBJ2-3 | - | TRBV4-2 | CASSLSGTTDTQYF | TGTGCCAGCAGCCTAAGCGGGACTACAGATACGCAGTATTTT
TRBD2 | TRBJ2-7 | - | TRBV5-1 | CASSGLAGGNYEQYF | TGCGCCAGCAGCGGATTAGCGGGGGGGAACTACGAGCAGTACTTC
TRBD1 | TRBJ1-4 | - | TRBV7-9 | CASTVGTGLNEKLFF | TGTGCCAGCACCGTAGGGACAGGACTTAATGAAAAACTGTTTTTT
TRBD1 | TRBJ1-1 | - | TRBV6-1 | CASRKRQGQNTEAFF | TGTGCCAGCAGAAAACGACAGGGGCAGAACACTGAAGCTTTCTTT
- | TRBJ2-1 | - | TRBV27 | CASRDKGLNNEQFF | TGTGCCAGCAGGGACAAGGGGCTAAATAATGAGCAGTTCTTC
- | TRBJ1-1 | - | TRBV4-1 | CASSVGVNTEAFF | TGCGCCAGCAGCGTGGGAGTGAACACTGAAGCTTTCTTT
- | TRBJ2-1 | - | TRBV5-1 | CASRPETSFFHNEQFF | TGCGCCAGCAGACCTGAAACTAGCTTTTTCCACAATGAGCAGTTCTTC
- | TRBJ1-2 | - | TRBV28 | CASSWALVYGYTF | TGTGCCAGCAGTTGGGCCTTAGTCTATGGCTACACCTTC
TRBD1 | TRBJ1-5 | - | TRBV6-1 | CASRGSPGGGQPQHF | TGTGCCAGCAGGGGATCCCCAGGGGGCGGGCAGCCCCAGCATTTT
- | TRBJ1-2 | once | TRBV6-1 | CASSGGDGYGYTF | TGTGCCAGCAGTGGAGGAGACGGCTATGGCTACACCTTC
- | TRBJ2-5 | once | TRBV7-9 | CASSLTNQETQYF | TGTGCCAGCAGCCTGACTAACCAAGAGACCCAGTACTTC
- | TRBJ2-2 | - | TRBV7-3 | CASSLMAANTGELFF | TGTGCCAGCAGCTTAATGGCAGCGAACACCGGGGAGCTGTTTTTT
- | TRBJ1-1 | once | TRBV6-5 | CASSYDRNTEAFF | TGTGCCAGCAGTTACGACAGAAACACTGAAGCTTTCTTT